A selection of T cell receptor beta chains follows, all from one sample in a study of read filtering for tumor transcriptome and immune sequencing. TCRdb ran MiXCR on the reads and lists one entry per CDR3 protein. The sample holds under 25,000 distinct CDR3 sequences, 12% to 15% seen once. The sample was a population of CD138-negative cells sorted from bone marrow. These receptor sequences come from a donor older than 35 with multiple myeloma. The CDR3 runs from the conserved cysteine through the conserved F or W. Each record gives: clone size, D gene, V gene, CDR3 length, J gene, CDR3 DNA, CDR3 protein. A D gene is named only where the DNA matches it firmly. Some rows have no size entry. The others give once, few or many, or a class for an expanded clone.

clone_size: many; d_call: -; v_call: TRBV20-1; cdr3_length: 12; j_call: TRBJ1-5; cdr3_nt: TGCAGTGCTAAAGGGGTCCGTCAGCCCCAGCATTTT; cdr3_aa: CSAKGVRQPQHF
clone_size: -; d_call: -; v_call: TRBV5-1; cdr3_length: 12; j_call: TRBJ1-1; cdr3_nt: TGCGCCAGCAGCTTACAGAACACTGAAGCTTTCTTT; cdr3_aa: CASSLQNTEAFF
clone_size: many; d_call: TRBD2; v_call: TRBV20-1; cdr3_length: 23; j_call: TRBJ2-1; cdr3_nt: TGCAGTGCTAGAGATTCAGGCTTTACATCGGGACTAGCGGGAGAAGGCTCCTACAATGAGCAGTTCTTC; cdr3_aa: CSARDSGFTSGLAGEGSYNEQFF
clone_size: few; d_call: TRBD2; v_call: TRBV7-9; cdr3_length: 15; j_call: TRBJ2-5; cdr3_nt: TGTGCCAGCAGCTTCATCAGCGGGAGACAAGAGACCCAGTACTTC; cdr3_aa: CASSFISGRQETQYF
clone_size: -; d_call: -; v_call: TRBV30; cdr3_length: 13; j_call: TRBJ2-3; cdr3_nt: TGTGCCCGGAGTCCGGAAAGGACAGATACGCAGTATTTT; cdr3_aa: CARSPERTDTQYF
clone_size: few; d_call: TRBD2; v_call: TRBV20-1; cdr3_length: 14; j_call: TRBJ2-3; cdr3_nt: TGCAGTGTACCTGAAGCGGGAACCATAGATACGCAGTATTTT; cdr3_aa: CSVPEAGTIDTQYF
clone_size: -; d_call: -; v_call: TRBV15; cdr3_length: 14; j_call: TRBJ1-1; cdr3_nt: TGTGCCACCAGCATTTTACAGGGTGATACTGAAGCTTTCTTT; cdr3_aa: CATSILQGDTEAFF
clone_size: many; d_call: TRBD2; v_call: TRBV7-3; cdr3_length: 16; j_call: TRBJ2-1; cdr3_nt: TGTGCCAGCAGCAAAGACGGACTAGCGGGATCCAATGAGCAGTTCTTC; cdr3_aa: CASSKDGLAGSNEQFF
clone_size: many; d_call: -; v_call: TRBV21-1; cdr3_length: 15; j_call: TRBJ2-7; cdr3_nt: TGTGCCAGCAGCTCACAGGCCCCGCGTTCCTACGAGCAGTACTTC; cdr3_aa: CASSSQAPRSYEQYF
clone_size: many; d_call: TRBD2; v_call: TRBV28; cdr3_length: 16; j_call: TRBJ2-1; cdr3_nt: TGTGCCAGCAAAAACCCGGGACTAGCGAGTTTAGATGAGCAGTTCTTC; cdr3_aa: CASKNPGLASLDEQFF
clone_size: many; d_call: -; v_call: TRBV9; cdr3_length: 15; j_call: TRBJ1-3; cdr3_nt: TGTGCCAGCAGCGTAGAAGGGGGCTCTGGAAACACCATATATTTT; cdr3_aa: CASSVEGGSGNTIYF
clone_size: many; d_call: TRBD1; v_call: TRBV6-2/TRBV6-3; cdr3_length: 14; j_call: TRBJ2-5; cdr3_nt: TGTGCCAGCACTGAAAGGACAGGCGGAGAGACCCAGTACTTC; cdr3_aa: CASTERTGGETQYF
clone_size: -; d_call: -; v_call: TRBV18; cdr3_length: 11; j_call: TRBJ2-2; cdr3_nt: TGTGCCAGCTCACCACCCGGAACGCTGTTTTTT; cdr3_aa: CASSPPGTLFF
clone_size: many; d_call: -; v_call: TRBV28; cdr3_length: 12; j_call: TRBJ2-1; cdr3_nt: TGTGCCAGCACCCGTGGCCTCAATGAGCAGTTCTTC; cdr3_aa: CASTRGLNEQFF
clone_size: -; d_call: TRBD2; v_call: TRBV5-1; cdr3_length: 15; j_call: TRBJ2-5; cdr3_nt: TGCGCCAGCAGCCGGGAAGCGGGAGCGGAAGAGACCCAGTACTTC; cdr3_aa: CASSREAGAEETQYF
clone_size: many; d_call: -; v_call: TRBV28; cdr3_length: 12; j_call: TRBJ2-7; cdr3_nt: TGTGCCAGCAGTTCCGGGTCCTACGAGCAGTACTTC; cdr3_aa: CASSSGSYEQYF
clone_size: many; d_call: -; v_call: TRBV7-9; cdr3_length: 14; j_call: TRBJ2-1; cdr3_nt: TGTGCCAGCAGCTTAATGGGACACTCCGATGAGCAGTTCTTC; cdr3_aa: CASSLMGHSDEQFF
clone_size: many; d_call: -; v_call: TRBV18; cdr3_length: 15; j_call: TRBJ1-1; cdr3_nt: TGTGCCAGCTCACCGAGTATGGGAGGTAACACTGAAGCTTTCTTT; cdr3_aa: CASSPSMGGNTEAFF
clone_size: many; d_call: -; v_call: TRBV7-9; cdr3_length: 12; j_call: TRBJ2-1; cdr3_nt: TGTGCCAGCAGCTTATCGAAGGTTGAGCAGTTCTTC; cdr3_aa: CASSLSKVEQFF
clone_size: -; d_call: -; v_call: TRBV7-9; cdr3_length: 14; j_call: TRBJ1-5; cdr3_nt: TGTGCCAGCAGCTCGACCAAGGGCAATCAGCCCCAGCATTTT; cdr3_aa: CASSSTKGNQPQHF
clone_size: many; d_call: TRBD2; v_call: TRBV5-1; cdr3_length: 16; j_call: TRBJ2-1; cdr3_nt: TGCGCCAGCAGCTTGTCCGGGACTAGCGGGTTTAATGAGCAGTTCTTC; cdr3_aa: CASSLSGTSGFNEQFF
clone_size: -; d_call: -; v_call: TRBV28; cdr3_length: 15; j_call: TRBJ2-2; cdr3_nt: TGTGCCAGCAGTTCTATAACAGGGCGGACCGGGGAGCTGTTTTTT; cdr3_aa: CASSSITGRTGELFF
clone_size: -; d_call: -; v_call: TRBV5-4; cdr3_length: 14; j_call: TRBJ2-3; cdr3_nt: TGTGCCAGCACCGTGAGCGGGAGCACAGATACGCAGTATTTT; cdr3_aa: CASTVSGSTDTQYF
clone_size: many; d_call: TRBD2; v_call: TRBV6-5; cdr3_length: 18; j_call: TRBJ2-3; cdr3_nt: TGTGCCAGCAGTTACTCCCTCGCTAGCGGGCAAAGCACAGATACGCAGTATTTT; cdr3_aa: CASSYSLASGQSTDTQYF
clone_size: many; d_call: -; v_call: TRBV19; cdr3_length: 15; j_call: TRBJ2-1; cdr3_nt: TGTGCCAGTAGTATTATCACCGGGACTGAAAATGAGCAGTTCTTC; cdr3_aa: CASSIITGTENEQFF